This T cell receptor (beta chain) originates from a study of graft-versus-host responses after intestinal transplantation. The wider study: Tacrolimus and steroids were given for around 3 years to all recipients after anti-thymocyte globulin induction. Study results and limitations: GvH clones detected in recipient marrow included some appearing first in ileum or blood.

CDR1 is WSHSY and CDR2 is SAAADI in the germline V gene. Trimming removed 4 bases at V and 0 bases at J, with 10 bases between. The CDR3 loop spans 15 amino acids. Using immunoSEQ multiplex PCR, the repertoire was profiled, and TCRdb retains in-frame clones only, with some absent. The data show about 98,000 clones, 86% seen once. Notes on this clone: The target antigen is unknown.

The sample in question was PBMCs, obtained 255 days after intestinal transplant. The chain carries TRBV10-2 and TRBJ1-5; maybe TRBD1 (6 bases). This receptor was obtained from a human patient who received an intestinal transplant, so some T cells may come from the graft donor. The CDR3 DNA follows: TGCGCCAGCAGTGCTGGACAGTATAGCAATCAGCCCCAGCATTTT. It encodes CASSAGQYSNQPQHF.